A selection of T cell receptor beta chains follows, all from one sample in a study of cytomegalovirus exposure and HLA in healthy donors. The repertoire was sequenced with immunoSEQ multiplex PCR; TCRdb's copy has only in-frame clones and lacks some. The table records over 30,000 clones, 65% to 70% of them present only once. Material for sequencing was PBMCs. These receptors were collected from a man aged 40-50 years in good health and CMV-seropositive. The CDR3 runs from the conserved cysteine through the conserved F or W. The order of the fields is D gene, clone size, CDR3 length, J gene, V gene, CDR3 DNA, CDR3 protein. A D gene is named only where the DNA matches it firmly. Not all rows give a size; the values are once, few, many and, for expanded clones, a class.

d_gene: -; abundance: -; len: 15; j_gene: TRBJ2-6; v_gene: TRBV27; CDR3nt: TGTGCCAGCAGTTTAGGCAGCTCTGGGGCCAACGTCCTGACTTTC; CDR3aa: CASSLGSSGANVLTF
d_gene: -; abundance: few; len: 15; j_gene: TRBJ1-1; v_gene: TRBV5-4; CDR3nt: TGTGCCAGCACCGACGTAACAGTGATGAACACTGAAGCTTTCTTT; CDR3aa: CASTDVTVMNTEAFF
d_gene: TRBD1; abundance: -; len: 15; j_gene: TRBJ2-5; v_gene: TRBV5-1; CDR3nt: TGCGCCAGCAGCGTAGGGACAGGGGGTAAAGAGACCCAGTACTTC; CDR3aa: CASSVGTGGKETQYF
d_gene: TRBD1; abundance: few; len: 15; j_gene: TRBJ2-2; v_gene: TRBV9; CDR3nt: TGTGCCAGCAGCCCAGGGGGCGCGAGGACCGGGGAGCTGTTTTTT; CDR3aa: CASSPGGARTGELFF
d_gene: TRBD1; abundance: -; len: 17; j_gene: TRBJ2-2; v_gene: TRBV12-5; CDR3nt: TGTGCTAGTGGTTTGCCCGCCGGGACAGGGGGAGCCGGGGAGCTGTTTTTT; CDR3aa: CASGLPAGTGGAGELFF
d_gene: TRBD2; abundance: once; len: 15; j_gene: TRBJ2-2; v_gene: TRBV15; CDR3nt: TGTGCCACCAGCCCTAGCGGGGAAAACACCGGGGAGCTGTTTTTT; CDR3aa: CATSPSGENTGELFF
d_gene: TRBD1; abundance: -; len: 14; j_gene: TRBJ1-5; v_gene: TRBV12-5; CDR3nt: TGTGCTAGTGCCCTATTCCCCAACAGGGGCCCCCAGCATTTT; CDR3aa: CASALFPNRGPQHF
d_gene: -; abundance: few; len: 16; j_gene: TRBJ2-3; v_gene: TRBV28; CDR3nt: TGTGCCAGCAGTTTTTCGGCGGGGTTAATCACAGATACGCAGTATTTT; CDR3aa: CASSFSAGLITDTQYF
d_gene: -; abundance: -; len: 14; j_gene: TRBJ2-2; v_gene: TRBV6-1; CDR3nt: TGTGCCAGCAGAGGACGAGCGAACACCGGGAAGCTGTTTTTT; CDR3aa: CASRGRANTGKLFF
d_gene: TRBD2; abundance: -; len: 18; j_gene: TRBJ2-3; v_gene: TRBV15; CDR3nt: TGTGCCACCAGCAAATGGGCAGCTAGCGGGGGGGCGGCAGATACGCAGTATTTT; CDR3aa: CATSKWAASGGAADTQYF
d_gene: TRBD2; abundance: -; len: 16; j_gene: TRBJ2-3; v_gene: TRBV19; CDR3nt: TGTGCCAGTAGTACCAGACTAGCGGGGGGCGCAGATACGCAGTATTTT; CDR3aa: CASSTRLAGGADTQYF
d_gene: TRBD2; abundance: -; len: 14; j_gene: TRBJ2-7; v_gene: TRBV27; CDR3nt: TGTGCCAGCAGTTGGACTAGCGGCCGGGACGAGCAGTACTTC; CDR3aa: CASSWTSGRDEQYF
d_gene: TRBD2; abundance: -; len: 16; j_gene: TRBJ2-7; v_gene: TRBV5-4; CDR3nt: TGTGCCAGCAGCACGCGACTAGCGGCGAACTCCTACGAGCAGTACTTC; CDR3aa: CASSTRLAANSYEQYF
d_gene: -; abundance: -; len: 14; j_gene: TRBJ2-2; v_gene: TRBV5-1; CDR3nt: TGCGCCAGCAGCTCTACACTAGCATCCGGGGAGCTGTTTTTT; CDR3aa: CASSSTLASGELFF
d_gene: TRBD1; abundance: few; len: 12; j_gene: TRBJ2-7; v_gene: TRBV29-1; CDR3nt: TGCAGCGTGGGGGACAGCCCCTACGAGCAGTACTTC; CDR3aa: CSVGDSPYEQYF
d_gene: -; abundance: -; len: 14; j_gene: TRBJ1-5; v_gene: TRBV14; CDR3nt: TGTGCCAGCAGCCAACAGGGAACCAATCAGCCCCAGCATTTT; CDR3aa: CASSQQGTNQPQHF
d_gene: -; abundance: -; len: 14; j_gene: TRBJ2-5; v_gene: TRBV6-4; CDR3nt: TGTGCCAGCAGTGACATCAGGGTCCAAGAGACCCAGTACTTC; CDR3aa: CASSDIRVQETQYF
d_gene: TRBD2; abundance: -; len: 16; j_gene: TRBJ2-3; v_gene: TRBV5-1; CDR3nt: TGCGCCAGCAGCTTGGGTAGCGGGGGCCGGGTAAATACGCAGTATTTT; CDR3aa: CASSLGSGGRVNTQYF
d_gene: -; abundance: -; len: 17; j_gene: TRBJ1-1; v_gene: TRBV10-3; CDR3nt: TGTGCCATCAGTGAGTCGTCTTGGGGACACCCGAACACTGAAGCTTTCTTT; CDR3aa: CAISESSWGHPNTEAFF
d_gene: -; abundance: -; len: 14; j_gene: TRBJ1-1; v_gene: TRBV11-2; CDR3nt: TGTGCCAGCAGCTTAGAGGGGCGGGGCACTGAAGCTTTCTTT; CDR3aa: CASSLEGRGTEAFF
d_gene: -; abundance: -; len: 15; j_gene: TRBJ2-7; v_gene: TRBV25-1; CDR3nt: TGTGCCAGCAGTGAAAGTGCACAGGGTCAGTACGAGCAGTACTTC; CDR3aa: CASSESAQGQYEQYF
d_gene: TRBD1; abundance: -; len: 15; j_gene: TRBJ1-4; v_gene: TRBV6-5; CDR3nt: TGTGCCAGCAGTTACGGGACAGGGAGTCATGAAAAACTGTTTTTT; CDR3aa: CASSYGTGSHEKLFF
d_gene: -; abundance: -; len: 14; j_gene: TRBJ2-4; v_gene: TRBV6-1; CDR3nt: TGTGCCAGCAGTGAAGACAGGCTTCGAAACATTCAGTACTTC; CDR3aa: CASSEDRLRNIQYF
d_gene: TRBD1; abundance: -; len: 16; j_gene: TRBJ2-5; v_gene: TRBV28; CDR3nt: TGTGCCAGCAGCCATAGGGACAGGGGGCCTAGGGAGACCCAGTACTTC; CDR3aa: CASSHRDRGPRETQYF
d_gene: -; abundance: -; len: 17; j_gene: TRBJ1-5; v_gene: TRBV2; CDR3nt: TGTGCCAGCAGTCAACCTATAGGGGGTGGTAGCAATCAGCCCCAGCATTTT; CDR3aa: CASSQPIGGGSNQPQHF
d_gene: TRBD2; abundance: -; len: 14; j_gene: TRBJ2-3; v_gene: TRBV10-3; CDR3nt: TGTGCCATCAGGCCCGGGGGGGGCACAGATACGCAGTATTTT; CDR3aa: CAIRPGGGTDTQYF
d_gene: -; abundance: -; len: 12; j_gene: TRBJ2-3; v_gene: TRBV2; CDR3nt: TGTGCCAGCAGTGTCCTGGACTATACGCAGTATTTT; CDR3aa: CASSVLDYTQYF
d_gene: TRBD1; abundance: -; len: 17; j_gene: TRBJ2-7; v_gene: TRBV27; CDR3nt: TGTGCCAGCAGTCGAAGGTCCGGGACAGGGATTGCCTACGAGCAGTACTTC; CDR3aa: CASSRRSGTGIAYEQYF
d_gene: -; abundance: few; len: 13; j_gene: TRBJ2-3; v_gene: TRBV5-4; CDR3nt: TGTGCCAGCAGCTTGGACTACACAGATACGCAGTATTTT; CDR3aa: CASSLDYTDTQYF
d_gene: -; abundance: once; len: 14; j_gene: TRBJ2-7; v_gene: TRBV7-2; CDR3nt: TGTGCCAGCAGCTTACTAACAGCATCCTACGAGCAGTACTTC; CDR3aa: CASSLLTASYEQYF
d_gene: -; abundance: -; len: 15; j_gene: TRBJ2-2; v_gene: TRBV7-9; CDR3nt: TGTGCCAGCAGCTTAAGTCACAGTTCCACCGGGGAGCTGTTTTTT; CDR3aa: CASSLSHSSTGELFF
d_gene: TRBD1; abundance: few; len: 15; j_gene: TRBJ1-2; v_gene: TRBV6-4; CDR3nt: TGTGCCAGCAGTGACTCGGAAGGGGGCGGCTATGGCTACACCTTC; CDR3aa: CASSDSEGGGYGYTF
d_gene: TRBD1; abundance: -; len: 15; j_gene: TRBJ1-1; v_gene: TRBV28; CDR3nt: TGTGCCAGCAGATCCGGGACAGGGGGGGTCACTGAAGCTTTCTTT; CDR3aa: CASRSGTGGVTEAFF
d_gene: -; abundance: -; len: 13; j_gene: TRBJ2-3; v_gene: TRBV7-3; CDR3nt: TGTGCCAGCAGCTTATTAGGGCAGGGTACGCAGTATTTT; CDR3aa: CASSLLGQGTQYF
d_gene: -; abundance: -; len: 16; j_gene: TRBJ2-3; v_gene: TRBV6-4; CDR3nt: TGTGCCAGCAGTGACTCGAGGACCGGGGATGCAGATACGCAGTATTTT; CDR3aa: CASSDSRTGDADTQYF
d_gene: -; abundance: few; len: 13; j_gene: TRBJ1-2; v_gene: TRBV9; CDR3nt: TGTGCCAGCAGCGTAGTCGAGGGCCTCGGCTACACCTTC; CDR3aa: CASSVVEGLGYTF
d_gene: -; abundance: -; len: 11; j_gene: TRBJ2-1; v_gene: TRBV29-1; CDR3nt: TGCAGCGTTGAAAGGGTGGCAGGGGTGTTCTTC; CDR3aa: CSVERVAGVFF
d_gene: -; abundance: -; len: 13; j_gene: TRBJ1-5; v_gene: TRBV5-6; CDR3nt: TGTGCCAGCAGCCTAGGGACTCCGCAGCCCCAGCATTTT; CDR3aa: CASSLGTPQPQHF
d_gene: -; abundance: -; len: 14; j_gene: TRBJ1-6; v_gene: TRBV28; CDR3nt: TGTGCCAGCAACCCGGGACTGTATAATTCACCCCTCCACTTT; CDR3aa: CASNPGLYNSPLHF
d_gene: TRBD2; abundance: -; len: 17; j_gene: TRBJ2-3; v_gene: TRBV4-1; CDR3nt: TGCGCCAGCAGCCAAGCCGGAGAGCGGGGGGGCACAGATACGCAGTATTTT; CDR3aa: CASSQAGERGGTDTQYF
d_gene: -; abundance: -; len: 13; j_gene: TRBJ1-1; v_gene: TRBV6-6; CDR3nt: TGTGCCAGCTGCGAGGGCGGTCGGACTGAAGCTTTCTTT; CDR3aa: CASCEGGRTEAFF
d_gene: -; abundance: -; len: 19; j_gene: TRBJ2-3; v_gene: TRBV21-1; CDR3nt: TGTGCCAGCAGCTCCCCCAAAGTAAGGACAGCGGATAACACAGATACGCAGTATTTT; CDR3aa: CASSSPKVRTADNTDTQYF
d_gene: -; abundance: -; len: 14; j_gene: TRBJ1-2; v_gene: TRBV9; CDR3nt: TGTGCCAGCAGCGTAGTTCGGTCCCGTCGAGGTCTCACCTTC; CDR3aa: CASSVVRSRRGLTF